The 14 T cell receptor beta chains below all came from one sample that was sequenced in a study of PD-1 blockade in classical Hodgkin lymphoma. Data came from immunoSEQ multiplex PCR; TCRdb stores just in-frame clones and leaves some out. The top ten clones hold about 15% of a sample with some 90,000 clones, 83% of them seen once. Indicated time point: cycle 4 day 1 (C4D1), after 5 to 7 weeks of nivolumab. Each patient relapsed following autologous stem cell transplantation, and prior brentuximab vedotin exposure differed. The specimen comprised peripheral blood mononuclear cells (PBMCs), sampled before the fourth cycle of nivolumab. The receptors originated from a human donor with classical Hodgkin lymphoma.

V gene TRBV7-2 combines with J gene TRBJ2-1; 11 bases are shared with TRBD2. Trimming cost V 5 bases and J 5 bases; bases outside gene matches: 17. Germline-derived CDR1 and CDR2 are SGHTA and FQGNSA. The CDR3 length is 19 residues. CDR3: CASSPSDLSSGRENNEQFF. The CDR3 DNA is TGTGCCAGCAGCCCCAGTGATCTTAGTAGCGGGAGGGAGAACAATGAGCAGTTCTTC.

The J gene is TRBJ1-3, the V gene TRBV7-9, with 11 positions matching TRBD1. Trimming cost V 2 bases and J 0 bases; bases outside gene matches: 3. Germline CDR1 and CDR2: SEHNR and FQNEAQ (reference sequence). The CDR3 spans 17 residues. This CDR3 is CASSLRTGGRSGNTIYF. The CDR3 nucleotides read TGTGCCAGCAGCTTACGGACAGGGGGCCGCTCTGGAAACACCATATATTTT.

CDR3 in DNA: TGCGCCAGCAGCTCTCTTAGCGGGAGGGGGAACGAGCAGTACTTC. This encodes CASSSLSGRGNEQYF. The J gene is TRBJ2-7, the V gene TRBV5-1; 11 bases line up with TRBD2. CDR1 and CDR2 from the germline V gene are SGHRS and YFSETQ. This CDR3 spans 15 amino acids. Unmatched junction bases numbered 7, after V lost 3 bases and J lost 5 bases.

This chain uses TRBV6-5 with TRBJ2-1; TRBD2 matches at 9 bases. The CDR3 runs 15 residues. Trimming at V came to 0 bases and at J to 5 bases, leaving 2 bases not matched to a gene. Germline CDR1 MNHEY, CDR2 SVGAGI. CDR3 amino acids: CASSYSRLADNEQFF. CDR3 in DNA: TGTGCCAGCAGTTACTCGAGACTAGCGGACAATGAGCAGTTCTTC.

CDR3 protein: CASSQSQTEGPQYF. The CDR3 DNA reads as TGTGCCAGCAGCCAATCCCAGACGGAGGGTCCCCAGTACTTC. V usage is TRBV5-4 and J usage is TRBJ2-5, with a weak D call TRBD2 (6 bases). The germline V and J ends were trimmed by 4 bases and 9 bases, with 19 bases remaining between them. The CDR3 totals 14 residues. Per the germline V gene, CDR1 is SGHNT and CDR2 is YYREEE (reference sequence).

This clone has a handful of counts. The chain carries TRBV10-3 and TRBJ1-2; tentatively, D is TRBD1 (5 bases). This CDR3 contains 13 residues. The V end lost 3 bases, the J end lost 3 bases, and 8 bases lay between the germline ends. Germline V gene sequence: CDR1 ENHRY, CDR2 SYGVKD. In DNA, the CDR3 is TGTGCCATCAGTGAAGGGGAGCACTATGGCTACACCTTC. Its protein is CAISEGEHYGYTF.

The chain carries TRBV5-8 and TRBJ2-7, with D perhaps assigned TRBD1 or TRBD2 (5 bases each). Per germline, CDR1 SGHTS and CDR2 YDEGEE. Trimming took off 5 bases at V and 5 bases at J, with 20 bases between the two ends. The CDR3 sequence is 15 residues long. The CDR3 region is CASSFLSGPTNEQYF. In DNA, the CDR3 is TGTGCCAGCAGTTTCCTCTCGGGGCCTACGAACGAGCAGTACTTC.

The chain links TRBV5-4 to TRBJ2-4, with D possibly TRBD2 on 5 matching bases. The CDR3 consists of 13 residues. Germline V gives CDR1 SGHNT, CDR2 YYREEE (reference sequence). The V end was cut by 1 base, the J end by 5 bases, with 7 bases between. The chain's CDR3 is CASSLTRENIQYF. CDR3 in DNA: TGTGCCAGCAGCTTGACTAGGGAAAACATTCAGTACTTC.

DNA of the CDR3: TGCAGCGTTCGAGGGTTAGCGGGGAACAATGAGCAGTTCTTC. Its protein is CSVRGLAGNNEQFF. The chain joins TRBV29-1 to TRBJ2-1; 8 bases agree with TRBD2. Trimming at V came to 5 bases and at J to 5 bases, leaving 8 bases not matched to a gene. The CDR3 extends over 14 amino acids. Germline V CDR1 and CDR2: SQVTM, ANQGSEA.

This chain links TRBV28 with TRBJ2-3; either TRBD1 or TRBD2 may supply D (6 bases each). Trimming took 7 bases from V and 3 from J, leaving 29 bases between them. The CDR3 runs to 19 residues. Germline V gene sequence: CDR1 MDHEN, CDR2 SYDVKM. CDR3 loop: CASIKAPSSGARRTDTQYF. The CDR3 coding sequence is TGTGCCAGCATAAAAGCCCCTAGTTCGGGGGCGAGACGGACAGATACGCAGTATTTT.

V usage is TRBV7-8 and J usage is TRBJ1-4; D might be TRBD1 (6 bases). Trimming took 5 bases from V and 5 from J, leaving 9 bases between them. CDR3 size: 13 residues. Looked up from germline, CDR1 is SGHVS and CDR2 is FQNEAQ. CDR3 DNA: TGTGCCAGCAGCAGGAGGGGGAATGAAAAACTGTTTTTT. Translation gives CASSRRGNEKLFF.

This sequence joins TRBV10-3 and TRBJ2-1, with unresolved D. This CDR3 comprises 15 residues. CDR1 and CDR2 from the germline V gene are ENHRY and SYGVKD. Between the trimmed V and J ends, which lost 3 bases and 6 bases, there was a span of 15 bases. The CDR3 coding sequence is TGTGCCATCAGTGATGGCAATAATTCTGGCAATGAGCAGTTCTTC. It yields the protein CAISDGNNSGNEQFF.

V and J are TRBV29-1 and TRBJ2-3; 12 bases match TRBD1. Germline loops: CDR1 SQVTM, CDR2 ANQGSEA. The CDR3 totals 13 residues. Trimming took 4 bases from V and 9 from J; bases not matched to a gene: 5. The CDR3 spells CSVGGQGARTQYF. CDR3 nucleotides: TGCAGCGTTGGGGGACAGGGGGCGAGAACGCAGTATTTT.

This chain links TRBV18 with TRBJ2-2; tentatively, D is TRBD1 or TRBD2 (5 bases each). CDR3 size: 13 residues. The germline gives CDR1 KGHSH, CDR2 LQKENI. Trimming stripped 0 bases from V and 6 bases from J, with 5 bases between. The CDR3 spells CASSPPGAGELFF. CDR3 DNA sequence: TGTGCCAGCTCACCACCGGGGGCCGGGGAGCTGTTTTTT. Drawing the rest from reference TRBV18 and TRBJ2-2, the complete variable domain is NAGVMQNPRHLVRRRGQEARLRCSPMKGHSHVYWYRQLPEEGLKFMVYLQKENIIDESGMPKERFSAEFPKEGPSILRIQQVVRGDSAAYFCASSPPGAGELFFGEGSRLTVL.